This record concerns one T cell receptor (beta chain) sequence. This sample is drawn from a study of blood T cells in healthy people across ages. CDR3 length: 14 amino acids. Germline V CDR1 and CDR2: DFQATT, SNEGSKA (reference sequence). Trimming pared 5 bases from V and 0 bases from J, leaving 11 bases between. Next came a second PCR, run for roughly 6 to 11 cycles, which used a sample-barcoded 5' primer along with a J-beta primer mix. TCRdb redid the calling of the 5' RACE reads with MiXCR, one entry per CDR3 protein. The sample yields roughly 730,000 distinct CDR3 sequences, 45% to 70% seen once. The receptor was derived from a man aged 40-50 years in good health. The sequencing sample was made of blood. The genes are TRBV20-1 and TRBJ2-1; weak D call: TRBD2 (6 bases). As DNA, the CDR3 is TGCAGTGCTCAGGGACTTAGCTCCTACAATGAGCAGTTCTTC. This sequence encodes CSAQGLSSYNEQFF.